The 17 T cell receptor beta chains listed next were all sequenced from one sample in a study of CD8 T cells in Susac syndrome. RNA in amounts of about 0.45 to 1 ug was reverse transcribed with random hexamers. TCRdb re-derived calls from the immunoSEQ multiplex PCR reads in MiXCR, one entry per CDR3 protein. The data hold 150,000 to 250,000 distinct CDR3 sequences, with about 95% observed a single time. The specimen was CD4+ T cells from PBMCs. The receptors originated from a human donor with multiple sclerosis.

The rearrangement joins TRBV29-1 to TRBJ1-2, with D perhaps TRBD1 (5 bases). Between the trimmed V and J ends, which lost 4 bases and 9 bases, there was a span of 18 bases. This CDR3 contains 13 residues. Germline-derived CDR1 and CDR2 are SQVTM and ANQGSEA. The CDR3 sequence: CSVGGVRDLCYTF. In nucleotides, the CDR3 is TGCAGCGTTGGGGGTGTTCGGGACCTCTGCTACACCTTC.

As DNA, the CDR3 is TGCAGCGTTAAGGGACAGTTGAACACTGAAGCTTTCTTT. This sequence encodes CSVKGQLNTEAFF. The V gene is TRBV29-1, the J gene TRBJ1-1; the match to TRBD1 covers 7 bases. This CDR3 is 13 amino acids long. Trimming cost V 5 bases and J 0 bases; bases outside gene matches: 3. Germline V gives CDR1 SQVTM, CDR2 ANQGSEA.

CDR3 in DNA: TGCAGTGCCACGGGCGGGAGGGTATACGAGCAGTACTTC. This sequence encodes CSATGGRVYEQYF. V is TRBV20-1 and J is TRBJ2-7; 9 nucleotides match TRBD2. Germline V gene sequence: CDR1 DFQATT, CDR2 SNEGSKA (reference sequence). There are 13 residues in the CDR3. V shed 6 bases and J 4 bases; nucleotides not matched to a gene: 7.

The rearrangement joins TRBV29-1 to TRBJ2-5; D might be TRBD2 (5 bases). Trimming left V 0 bases short and J 4 bases short, with 9 bases between. Per germline, CDR1 SQVTM and CDR2 ANQGSEA. This CDR3 comprises 13 residues. CDR3 sequence (DNA): TGCAGCGTTGAAGATCGGGCGGGAGAGACCCAGTACTTC. Translation gives CSVEDRAGETQYF.

The chain employs TRBV2 and TRBJ1-2; a possible D gene is TRBD1 (6 bases). Per the germline V gene, CDR1 is SNHLY and CDR2 is FYNNEI. V was pared by 2 bases and J by 8 bases, with 15 bases between. CDR3 length equals 14 residues. The CDR3 coding sequence is TGTGCCAGCAGTGAAAGGGGGAGGTCCACGGGCTACACCTTC. It is translated as CASSERGRSTGYTF.

The chain uses TRBV7-9 and TRBJ2-1, with 9 nucleotides matching TRBD1. The length of the CDR3 is 14 residues. V dropped 5 bases and J dropped 7; count of bases not matched to a gene: 6. Germline V gene lookup returns CDR1 SEHNR and CDR2 FQNEAQ (reference sequence). The CDR3 region has the DNA TGTGCCAGCAGCCGAGGACAGGGGAGGAATGAGCAGTTCTTC. Translating it yields CASSRGQGRNEQFF.

The rearrangement links TRBV27 to TRBJ2-1, with TRBD2 matching over 9 bases. Trimming took 4 bases from V and 10 from J; bases not matched to a gene: 2. The germline V gene has CDR1 MNHEY and CDR2 SMNVEV (reference sequence). The CDR3 contains 12 residues. CDR3 region: CASSYLAGEQFF. The DNA of the CDR3 is TGTGCCAGCAGTTACCTAGCGGGAGAGCAGTTCTTC.

V gene TRBV3-1 combines with J gene TRBJ2-3; D unclear. This CDR3 has 16 residues. CDR1 and CDR2 from the germline V gene are LGHDT and YNNKEL (reference sequence). Trimming took 0 bases from V and 0 from J, leaving 10 bases between them. The CDR3 DNA sequence: TGTGCCAGCAGCCAAGATGTGAAAATGAGCACAGATACGCAGTATTTT. Protein: CASSQDVKMSTDTQYF.

V and J are TRBV9 and TRBJ1-6; D is unclear. The ends were cut back, 0 bases at V and 7 bases at J, with 5 bases in the middle. The CDR3 loop spans 13 amino acids. Germline values: CDR1 SGDLS, CDR2 YYNGEE. Written as DNA, the CDR3 is TGTGCCAGCAGCGTAGACGAGAATTCACCCCTCCACTTT. Translating it yields CASSVDENSPLHF.

V usage is TRBV3-1 and J usage is TRBJ2-3; D remains unclear. Trimming removed 1 base at V and 1 base at J, with 9 bases between. Germline V gene lookup returns CDR1 LGHDT and CDR2 YNNKEL (reference sequence). This CDR3 contains 15 residues. The CDR3: CASSQAGPGTDTQYF. CDR3 sequence (DNA): TGTGCCAGCAGCCAAGCTGGTCCAGGCACAGATACGCAGTATTTT.

Turning to this clonotype: A read error may account for a junction end that differs from germline. The chain recombines TRBV5-1 with TRBJ1-1; tentative D call: TRBD1 (6 bases). Looked up from germline, CDR1 is SGHRS and CDR2 is YFSETQ. This CDR3 has 13 amino acids. This CDR3 is CASSSQGNTEAFF. DNA of the CDR3: TGTGCCAGCAGCTCACAGGGGAACACTGAAGCTTTCTTT.

The rearrangement uses TRBV20-1 and TRBJ2-1, with 12 nucleotides matching TRBD2. Germline trimming cut 0 bases from V and 7 bases from J; bases unmatched to any gene: 4. This CDR3 has 15 residues. Germline V CDR1 and CDR2: DFQATT, SNEGSKA (reference sequence). The CDR3 nucleotides are TGCAGTGCTAGAGAGACTAGCGGGAGTGGAAATGAGCAGTTCTTC. Translating gives CSARETSGSGNEQFF.

J is TRBJ2-1 and V is TRBV30, with D perhaps matching TRBD1 (5 bases). V was pared by 1 base and J by 3 bases, with 7 bases between. Germline lookup yields CDR1 GTSNPN and CDR2 SVGIG (reference sequence). The CDR3 has 13 amino acids. CDR3 in amino acids: CAWSGQGYNEQFF. The DNA of the CDR3 is TGTGCCTGGAGTGGGCAGGGCTACAATGAGCAGTTCTTC.

This rearrangement joins TRBV20-1 to TRBJ1-5, with 7 bases that match TRBD1. Trimming at V came to 4 bases and at J to 4 bases, leaving 7 bases not matched to a gene. This CDR3 is built from 14 residues. The germline CDR1 and CDR2 sequences are DFQATT and SNEGSKA (reference sequence). The CDR3 reads CSANRGQRNQPQHF. The CDR3 DNA reads TGCAGTGCTAATCGGGGACAGAGAAATCAGCCCCAGCATTTT.

The J gene is TRBJ1-2, the V gene TRBV24-1, with D tentatively TRBD1 (5 bases). Between the trimmed V and J ends, which lost 8 bases and 3 bases, there was a span of 12 bases. Germline CDR1 reads KGHDR; CDR2 reads SFDVKD. This CDR3 comprises 13 residues. The CDR3 DNA sequence: TGTGCCACCAAGGTGACAGAGCACTATGGCTACACCTTC. Translated: CATKVTEHYGYTF.

The rearrangement uses TRBV27 and TRBJ1-1, with D uncertain. This CDR3 region has 12 residues. The germline gives CDR1 MNHEY, CDR2 SMNVEV (reference sequence). V was trimmed by 5 bases and J by 0 bases, leaving 4 bases between them. CDR3 protein: CASSTMNTEAFF. CDR3 sequence (DNA): TGTGCCAGCAGTACGATGAACACTGAAGCTTTCTTT.

V usage is TRBV19 and J usage is TRBJ1-1; D remains unclear. The CDR3 has 13 residues. The germline CDR1 and CDR2 sequences are LNHDA and SQIVND (reference sequence). Trimming pared 3 bases from V and 7 bases from J, leaving 12 bases between. The CDR3 loop is CASSILSGDEAFF. CDR3 DNA sequence: TGTGCCAGTAGTATTCTTTCGGGAGATGAAGCTTTCTTT.